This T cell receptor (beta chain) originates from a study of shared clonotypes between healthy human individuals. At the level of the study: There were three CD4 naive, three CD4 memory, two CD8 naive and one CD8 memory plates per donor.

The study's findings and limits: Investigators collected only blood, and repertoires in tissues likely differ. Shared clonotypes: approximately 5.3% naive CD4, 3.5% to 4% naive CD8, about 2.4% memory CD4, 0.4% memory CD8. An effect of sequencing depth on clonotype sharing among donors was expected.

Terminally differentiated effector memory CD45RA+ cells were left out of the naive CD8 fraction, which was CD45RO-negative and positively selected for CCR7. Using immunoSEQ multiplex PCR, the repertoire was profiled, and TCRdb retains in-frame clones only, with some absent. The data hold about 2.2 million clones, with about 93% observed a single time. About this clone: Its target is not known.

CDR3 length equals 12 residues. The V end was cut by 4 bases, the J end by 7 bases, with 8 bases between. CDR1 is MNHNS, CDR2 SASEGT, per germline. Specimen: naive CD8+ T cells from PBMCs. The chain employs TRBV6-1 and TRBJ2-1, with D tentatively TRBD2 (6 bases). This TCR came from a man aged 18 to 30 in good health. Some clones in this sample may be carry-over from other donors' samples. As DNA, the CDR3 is TGTGCCAGCAGTGTCCGGGAGAATGAGCAGTTCTTC. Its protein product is CASSVRENEQFF.